Below, one T cell receptor (beta chain) is given with its context. Which antigen it targets is not known. Nothing much larger sits one base from this clone, and base qualities are not available. To identify antigen-specific CD4+ T cell clonotypes by their expansion, the ViraFEST assay first stimulated PBMC with viral peptide pools and then applied TCR sequencing. After around eleven days of culture, CD4+ T cells were isolated with the EasySep CD4+ T cell isolation kit. PCR-confirmed SARS-CoV-2 infection had occurred in convalescent patients between March and December 2020, before the Alpha, Beta and Delta variants emerged in the United States. Roughly 2.1 million PBMC per well were cultured in IMDM with about 4.8% human AB serum, around 10 IU/ml IL-2 and gentamicin, plus 10 ug/ml peptides. On days 3 and 7, half of the culture medium was replaced with fresh IL-2-containing medium. Unless noted otherwise, every peptide stimulation condition was cultured in triplicate wells. Using Ficoll-Paque Plus gradient centrifugation, PBMC were separated from whole blood and then either used fresh or cryopreserved at -140C. The QIAamp micro DNA kit was used to extract genomic DNA from the cultured CD4+ T cells.

The data originate from a study of vaccination effects on CD4 cells after COVID-19 (dated 2022 in TCRdb). With respect to the entire study: Each participant received two doses of an mRNA SARS-CoV-2 vaccine, either BNT162b2 or mRNA-1273. Pre-vaccine samples were collected from a couple of convalescent patients 16 days and one week before the first dose, corresponding to 142 and 148 days after COVID-19 diagnosis. SARS-CoV-2 spike-specific CD4+ TCR repertoires were compared before and after mRNA vaccination in COVID-19 convalescent patients and in infection-naive vaccine recipients. A total of 10 COVID-19 convalescent patients and a handful of SARS-CoV-2-naive healthy vaccine recipients were included in the full study. The Oncomine TCR Beta short-read assay on an Illumina iSeq 100 was used to sequence cultures from other donors in the study. Study-wide conclusions, independent of this receptor: Limitations of the study were the small number of convalescent patients and the absence of early post-infection timepoints. In convalescent patients, the post-vaccine spike-reactive repertoire consisted mainly of new vaccine-induced clones, largely distinct from infection-induced clones. Clones induced by infection and clones induced by vaccination both contracted markedly at late timepoints after vaccination, which fits with T cell responses waning over time.

Receptor amplification or capture employed the immunoSEQ multiplex PCR assay. TCR beta CDR3 sequencing was performed on DNA from the cultured, isolated CD4+ T cells. On the authors' methods: Non-productive TCR sequences were removed, reads were trimmed to the CDR3 region, and CDR3s of at least 7 amino acids were retained. The MANAFEST web app was used to pick out antigen-specific clonotypes by comparing their expansion in peptide wells with that in reference cultures. To count as positive, a clone had to show expansion at FDR<0.05 compared with the reference and with all other wells, an odds ratio above 5, and a frequency above 0.1% in two replicate wells. A clonotype was called cross-reactive if it was significantly expanded both in SARS-CoV-2 spike wells and in at least one common cold coronavirus spike condition. CDR3 similarity was assessed by Levenshtein distance with the stringdist R package, and unrooted trees were built with ape in R 3.6.1. TCRdb's version of the immuneACCESS table is confined to in-frame rearrangements and falls short of the full clone set. An unresolved V gene accounts for under half of the shortfall where checked; the remainder is of unknown origin. For V, J and clone size, that table is used; D and trimming come from the DNA. The sample has around 47,000 clones on record, approximately 70% of them singletons. In total, the top ten clones hold more than 30% of the sample.

Sample: CD4+ T cells from PBMCs cultured with a peptide pool, taken before COVID-19 vaccination. This clonotype originated in a human donor who had a prior SARS-CoV-2 infection.

In nucleotides, the sequence is TGTGCCAGTCGCGACAGGCGGAACACTGAAGCTTTCTTT. This gives the protein CASRDRRNTEAFF. The sequence links TRBV19 to TRBJ1-1; a tentative D call is TRBD1 (6 bases match). The germline V gene (reference sequence) supplies CDR1 LNHDA and CDR2 SQIVND. V is shortened by 8 bases, J by 1 base, and the region joining them spans 11 bases. The CDR3 starts with the cysteine, ends with the phenylalanine, and has 13 residues. The read is trimmed to its CDR3 DNA, 39 bases read in frame from base 1.